This T cell receptor beta chain was sequenced for a study of Ad26.COV2.S vaccination and SARS-CoV-2 variants. Background on the study: Once or twice, 56 days apart, Ad26.COV2.S was delivered intramuscularly.

The CDR3 spans 11 residues. V dropped 1 base and J dropped 17 bases, with 9 bases sitting between them. The germline V gene has CDR1 SNHLY and CDR2 FYNNEI. Sequenced by immunoSEQ multiplex PCR; TCRdb stores in-frame clones only, minus some. The profile shows around 500,000 clones, about 89% of them singletons. The study's findings and limits: Compared with placebo recipients, vaccine recipients had higher spike-specific TCR breadth.

Documented treatment: approximately 18 received Ad26.COV2.S at low or high dose, single or two shots; several received placebo; per-sample allocation not given. Following the first vaccine or placebo injection, samples were taken on day 63. Boston supplied an adult donor aged 18-55 years. Note on this clone: The target antigen is unknown.

The V call is TRBV2, the J call TRBJ1-6; no clear D gene. Sequenced here: peripheral blood, sampled in a trial of Ad26.COV2.S vaccine versus placebo. The sequence came from a person aged 18-65 years who received the Ad26.COV2.S COVID-19 vaccine or a placebo. CDR3 DNA: TGTGCCAGCAGTGAAGGATTCGGTTTCCACTTT. This translates into CASSEGFGFHF.